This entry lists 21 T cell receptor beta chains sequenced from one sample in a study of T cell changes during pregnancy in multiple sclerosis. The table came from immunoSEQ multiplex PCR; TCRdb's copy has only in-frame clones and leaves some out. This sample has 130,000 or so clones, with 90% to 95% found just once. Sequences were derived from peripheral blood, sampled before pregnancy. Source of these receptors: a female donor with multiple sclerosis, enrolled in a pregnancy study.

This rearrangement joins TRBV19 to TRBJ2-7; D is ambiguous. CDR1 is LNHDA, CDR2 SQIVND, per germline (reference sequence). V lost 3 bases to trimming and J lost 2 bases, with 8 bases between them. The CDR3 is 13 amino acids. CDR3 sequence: CASSMAVTYEQYF. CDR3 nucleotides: TGTGCCAGTAGTATGGCCGTGACCTACGAGCAGTACTTC.

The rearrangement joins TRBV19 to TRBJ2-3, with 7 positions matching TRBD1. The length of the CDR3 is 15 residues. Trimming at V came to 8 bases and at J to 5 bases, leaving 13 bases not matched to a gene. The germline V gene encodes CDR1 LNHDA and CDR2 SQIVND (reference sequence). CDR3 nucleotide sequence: TGTGCCAGTCGGCTAAACGACAGGGACAGAGATACGCAGTATTTT. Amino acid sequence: CASRLNDRDRDTQYF.

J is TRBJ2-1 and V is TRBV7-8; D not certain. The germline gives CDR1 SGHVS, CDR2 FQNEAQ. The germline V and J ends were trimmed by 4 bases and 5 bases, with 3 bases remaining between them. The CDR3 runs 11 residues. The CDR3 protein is CASSYNNEQFF. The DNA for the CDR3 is TGTGCCAGCAGCTATAACAATGAGCAGTTCTTC.

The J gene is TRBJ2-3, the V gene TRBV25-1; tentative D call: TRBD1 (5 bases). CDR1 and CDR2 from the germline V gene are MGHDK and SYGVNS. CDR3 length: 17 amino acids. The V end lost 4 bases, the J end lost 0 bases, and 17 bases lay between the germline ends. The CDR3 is CASSGLLQGQSTDTQYF. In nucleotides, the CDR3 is TGTGCCAGCAGTGGGCTCCTCCAGGGCCAGAGCACAGATACGCAGTATTTT.

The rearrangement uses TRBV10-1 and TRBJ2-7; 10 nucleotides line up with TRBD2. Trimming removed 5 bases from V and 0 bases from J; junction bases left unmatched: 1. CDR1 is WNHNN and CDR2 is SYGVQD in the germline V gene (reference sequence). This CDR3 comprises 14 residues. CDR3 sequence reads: CASSPSGSSYEQYF. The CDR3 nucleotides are TGCGCCAGCAGTCCTAGCGGGAGCTCCTACGAGCAGTACTTC.

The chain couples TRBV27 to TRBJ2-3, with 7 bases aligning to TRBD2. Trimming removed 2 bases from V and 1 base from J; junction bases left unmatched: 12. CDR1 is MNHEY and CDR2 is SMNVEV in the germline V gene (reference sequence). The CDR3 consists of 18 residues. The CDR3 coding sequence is TGTGCCAGCAGTTTAACATTCGGGAGGTCGCCGGGCACAGATACGCAGTATTTT. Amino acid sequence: CASSLTFGRSPGTDTQYF.

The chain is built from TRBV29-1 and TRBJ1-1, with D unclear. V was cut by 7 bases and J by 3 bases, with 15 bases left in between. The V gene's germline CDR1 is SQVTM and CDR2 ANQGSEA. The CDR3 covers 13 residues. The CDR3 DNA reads TGCAGCGCCCTAGCTGCGGGAGACACTGAAGCTTTCTTT. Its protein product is CSALAAGDTEAFF.

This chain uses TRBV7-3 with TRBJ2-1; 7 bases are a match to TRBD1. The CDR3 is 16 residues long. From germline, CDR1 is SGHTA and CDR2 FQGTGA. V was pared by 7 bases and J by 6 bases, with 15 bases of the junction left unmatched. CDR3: CASTQSPGTEPNEQFF. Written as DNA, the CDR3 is TGTGCCAGCACCCAGTCCCCCGGGACAGAACCCAATGAGCAGTTCTTC.

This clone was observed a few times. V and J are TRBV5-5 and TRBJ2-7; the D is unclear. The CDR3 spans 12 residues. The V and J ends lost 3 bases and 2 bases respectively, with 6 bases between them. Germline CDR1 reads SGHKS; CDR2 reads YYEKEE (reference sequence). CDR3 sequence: CASSSRAYEQYF. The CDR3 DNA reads TGTGCCAGCAGCTCTCGAGCCTACGAGCAGTACTTC.

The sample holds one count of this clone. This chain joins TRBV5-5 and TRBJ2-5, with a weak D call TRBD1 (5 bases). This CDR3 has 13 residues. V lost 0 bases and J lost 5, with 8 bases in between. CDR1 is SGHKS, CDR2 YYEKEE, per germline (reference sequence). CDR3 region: CASSLGWGETQYF. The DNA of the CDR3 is TGTGCCAGCAGCTTGGGTTGGGGCGAGACCCAGTACTTC.

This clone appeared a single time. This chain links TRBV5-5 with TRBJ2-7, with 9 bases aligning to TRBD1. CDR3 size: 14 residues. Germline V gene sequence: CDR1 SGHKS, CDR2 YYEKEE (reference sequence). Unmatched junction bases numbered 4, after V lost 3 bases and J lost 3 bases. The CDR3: CASSSGQGFYEQYF. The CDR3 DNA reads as TGTGCCAGCAGCTCGGGACAGGGTTTCTACGAGCAGTACTTC.

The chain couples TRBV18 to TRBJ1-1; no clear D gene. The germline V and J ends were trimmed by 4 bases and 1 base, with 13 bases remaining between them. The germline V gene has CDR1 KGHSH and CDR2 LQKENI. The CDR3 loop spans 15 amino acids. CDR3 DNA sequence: TGTGCCAGCTCACTGGGAGGACGGGAGAACACTGAAGCTTTCTTT. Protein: CASSLGGRENTEAFF.

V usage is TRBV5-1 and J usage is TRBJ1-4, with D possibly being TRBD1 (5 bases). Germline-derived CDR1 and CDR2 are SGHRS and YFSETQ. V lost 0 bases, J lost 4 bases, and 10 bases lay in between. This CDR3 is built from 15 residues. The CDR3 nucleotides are TGCGCCAGCAGCTTGGAAGGGGCCATTAATGAAAAACTGTTTTTT. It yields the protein CASSLEGAINEKLFF.

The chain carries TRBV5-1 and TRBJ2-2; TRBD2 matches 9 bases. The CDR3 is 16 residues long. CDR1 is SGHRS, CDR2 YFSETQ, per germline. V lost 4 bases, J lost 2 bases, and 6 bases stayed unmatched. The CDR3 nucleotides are TGCGCCAGCAGCGCCTCCGGGACTAGCAACACCGGGGAGCTGTTTTTT. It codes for CASSASGTSNTGELFF.

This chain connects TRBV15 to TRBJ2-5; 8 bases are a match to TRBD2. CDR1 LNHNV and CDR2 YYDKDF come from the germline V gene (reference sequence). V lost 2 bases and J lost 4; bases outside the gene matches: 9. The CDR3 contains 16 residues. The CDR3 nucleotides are TGTGCCACCAGCAGAATCTTCCCGGGACTAGGAGAGACCCAGTACTTC. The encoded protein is CATSRIFPGLGETQYF.

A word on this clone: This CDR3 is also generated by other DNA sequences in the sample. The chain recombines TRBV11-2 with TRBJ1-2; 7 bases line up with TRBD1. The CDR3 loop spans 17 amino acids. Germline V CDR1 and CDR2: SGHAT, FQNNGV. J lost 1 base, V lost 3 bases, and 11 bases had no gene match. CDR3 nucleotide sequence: TGTGCCAGCAGCTTGGATCAAGGAGGGGGCCTTAACTATGGCTACACCTTC. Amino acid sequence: CASSLDQGGGLNYGYTF.

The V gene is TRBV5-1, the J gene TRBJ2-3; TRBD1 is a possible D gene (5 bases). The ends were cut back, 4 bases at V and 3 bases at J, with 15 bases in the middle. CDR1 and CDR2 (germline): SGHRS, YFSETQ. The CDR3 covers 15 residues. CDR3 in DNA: TGCGCCAGCAGCCTCCAGACAAAGGGGACAGATACGCAGTATTTT. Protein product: CASSLQTKGTDTQYF.

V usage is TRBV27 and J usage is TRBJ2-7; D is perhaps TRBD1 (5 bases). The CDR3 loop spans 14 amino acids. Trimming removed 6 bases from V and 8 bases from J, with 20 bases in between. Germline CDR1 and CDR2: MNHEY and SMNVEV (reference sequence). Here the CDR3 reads CASSPNLRQGQQYF. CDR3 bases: TGTGCCAGCAGCCCTAATTTGAGGCAGGGCCAGCAGTACTTC.

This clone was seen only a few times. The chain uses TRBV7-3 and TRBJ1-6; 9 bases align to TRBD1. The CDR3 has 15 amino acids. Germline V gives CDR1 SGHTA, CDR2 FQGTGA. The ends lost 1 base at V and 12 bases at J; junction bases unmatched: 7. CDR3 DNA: TGTGCCAGCAGCTTAAGCGGGACAGGGAACGGACCCCTCCACTTT. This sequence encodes CASSLSGTGNGPLHF. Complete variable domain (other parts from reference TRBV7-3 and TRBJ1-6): GAGVSQTPSNKVTEKGKYVELRCDPISGHTALYWYRQSLGQGPEFLIYFQGTGAADDSGLPNDRFFAVRPEGSVSTLKIQRTERGDSAVYLCASSLSGTGNGPLHFGNGTRLTVT.

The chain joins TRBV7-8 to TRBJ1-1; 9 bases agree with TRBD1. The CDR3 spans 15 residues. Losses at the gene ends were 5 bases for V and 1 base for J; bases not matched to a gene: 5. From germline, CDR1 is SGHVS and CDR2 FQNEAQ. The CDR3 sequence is CASSRDREGNTEAFF. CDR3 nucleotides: TGTGCCAGCAGCAGGGACAGGGAAGGGAACACTGAAGCTTTCTTT.

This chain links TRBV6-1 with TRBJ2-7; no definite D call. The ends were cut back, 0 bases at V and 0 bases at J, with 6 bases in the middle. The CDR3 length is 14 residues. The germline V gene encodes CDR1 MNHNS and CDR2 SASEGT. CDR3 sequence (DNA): TGTGCCAGCAGTGAAGCCTGGCTCTCCTACGAGCAGTACTTC. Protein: CASSEAWLSYEQYF.